This T cell receptor beta chain was captured by sequencing in a study of blood T cell repertoires in COVID-19. In the original workflow: How many nucleated cells were present was estimated from reference gene primer amplification. TCRdb keeps only in-frame clones here, not all; method: immunoSEQ multiplex PCR. V, J and clone size reflect that table, while D and trimming were determined from the DNA. The sample yields fewer than 350,000 clones, roughly nine tenths seen once. Followed longitudinally, the Seattle patients had been enrolled during active infection. After removal of 8 bases from V and 2 bases from J, the junction contained 8 bases not matched to a gene. In germline, CDR1 is LNHDA, CDR2 SQIVND (reference sequence). CDR3 size: 15 residues.

Material for sequencing was peripheral blood. The clonotype was recovered from a woman between 55 and 75 years old with COVID-19, enrolled during active disease. The genes are TRBV19 and TRBJ1-3; 8 positions agree with TRBD1. The CDR3 sequence is CASARTGTAGNTIYF. CDR3 nucleotide sequence: TGTGCCAGTGCAAGGACAGGGACGGCTGGAAACACCATATATTTT. The complete variable domain, with remaining parts taken from reference TRBV19 and TRBJ1-3, reads DGGITQSPKYLFRKEGQNVTLSCEQNLNHDAMYWYRQDPGQGLRLIYYSQIVNDFQKGDIAEGYSVSREKKESFPLTVTSAQKNPTAFYLCASARTGTAGNTIYFGEGSWLTVV.